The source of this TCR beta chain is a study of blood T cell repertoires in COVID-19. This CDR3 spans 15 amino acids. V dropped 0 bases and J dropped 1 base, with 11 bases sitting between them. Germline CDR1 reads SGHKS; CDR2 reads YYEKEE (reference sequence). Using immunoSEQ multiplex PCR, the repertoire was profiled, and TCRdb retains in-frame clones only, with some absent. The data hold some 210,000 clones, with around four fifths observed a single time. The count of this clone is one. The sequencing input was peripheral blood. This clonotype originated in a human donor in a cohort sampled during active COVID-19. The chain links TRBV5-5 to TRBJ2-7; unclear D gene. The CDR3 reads CASSLAPWQSYEQYV. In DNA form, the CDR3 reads TGTGCCAGCAGCTTGGCCCCGTGGCAGTCCTACGAGCAGTACGTC.